The 12 T cell receptor beta chains below all came from one sample that was sequenced in a study of OX40 agonist ivuxolimab in advanced cancers. The library was produced with the immunoSEQ multiplex PCR assay. This immuneACCESS table, as held by TCRdb, lists in-frame sequences with V and J called but not all clones. Of the missing ones, under half trace to an unresolved V gene in checked studies; the others have no known cause. In this sample the table shows around 80,000 clones, around 87% of which occur a single time. 0.32% of the sample comes from the top ten. The starting material was CD4+ or CD8+ T cells sorted from blood, obtained in a trial of the OX40 agonist ivuxolimab. These receptors came from an adult with an advanced solid tumor such as melanoma, head and neck, liver or kidney cancer.

The J gene is TRBJ2-7, the V gene TRBV6-6; D not resolved. The germline CDR1 and CDR2 sequences are MNHNY and SVGAGI (reference sequence). V shed 2 bases and J shed 6 bases, with 11 bases lying between them. The CDR3 consists of 13 residues. The CDR3 coding sequence is TGTGCCAGCAGTTACGTCATCTCGAGCGAGCAGTACTTC. It encodes CASSYVISSEQYF.

This clone was detected once. The V and J genes are TRBV2 and TRBJ2-3; 7 bases are a match to TRBD2. Germline V gene lookup returns CDR1 SNHLY and CDR2 FYNNEI. This CDR3 contains 15 residues. The ends lost 3 bases at V and 2 bases at J; junction bases unmatched: 5. In DNA, the CDR3 is TGTGCCAGCAGTGAGGTGGGGGGGACCACAGATACGCAGTATTTT. This encodes CASSEVGGTTDTQYF.

This clone was observed a single time. The chain joins TRBV27 to TRBJ1-1, with TRBD1 as a possible D gene (5 bases). The V gene's germline CDR1 is MNHEY and CDR2 SMNVEV (reference sequence). The CDR3 is 14 amino acids. V dropped 5 bases and J dropped 0 bases, with 10 bases sitting between them. The CDR3 region is CASSIRDLNTEAFF. The CDR3 DNA sequence: TGTGCCAGCAGTATCCGGGACCTGAACACTGAAGCTTTCTTT.

This clone was observed a few times. This chain connects TRBV5-1 to TRBJ1-6; D call uncertain. The CDR3 length is 13 residues. The V and J ends lost 2 bases and 9 bases respectively, with 9 bases between them. CDR1 is SGHRS, CDR2 YFSETQ, per germline. The CDR3 coding sequence is TGCGCCAGCAGCTTTAATGGCGCTTCACCCCTCCACTTT. Encoded protein: CASSFNGASPLHF.

V gene TRBV7-3 combines with J gene TRBJ2-5, with D perhaps matching TRBD1 or TRBD2 (5 bases each). Trimming removed 6 bases at V and 2 bases at J, with 10 bases between. Germline CDR1 and CDR2: SGHTA and FQGTGA. The CDR3 is 13 residues long. Here the CDR3 DNA reads TGTGCCAGCAGTATGGGACCTCAAGAGACCCAGTACTTC. This encodes CASSMGPQETQYF.

CDR3 bases: TGTGCCAGCAGCTTTTCCCCCCGGGAGACCCAGTACTTC. It specifies CASSFSPRETQYF. The chain has TRBV7-9 and TRBJ2-5, with unresolved D. The CDR3 loop spans 13 amino acids. Germline CDR1 and CDR2: SEHNR and FQNEAQ (reference sequence). V was trimmed by 3 bases and J by 5 bases, leaving 10 bases between them.

The chain employs TRBV5-4 and TRBJ1-4; no clear D gene. CDR3 size: 13 residues. V shed 2 bases and J shed 5 bases, with 7 bases lying between them. CDR1 and CDR2 from the germline V gene are SGHNT and YYREEE (reference sequence). The CDR3 here is CASSLRPNEKLFF. The CDR3 coding sequence is TGTGCCAGCAGCTTACGGCCGAATGAAAAACTGTTTTTT.

This sequence joins TRBV7-3 and TRBJ2-1; 10 bases map to TRBD2. The V gene's germline CDR1 is SGHTA and CDR2 FQGTGA. The CDR3 spans 17 residues. V shed 4 bases, J shed 7 bases, and the junction held 13 bases outside the gene matches. The CDR3 DNA reads TGTGCCAGCAGCTCCCTCAAGATAGCGGGAGGCAAAAATGAGCAGTTCTTC. This encodes CASSSLKIAGGKNEQFF.

CDR3 region: CASRERSGQGARGNTIYF. CDR3 nucleotides: TGTGCCAGCAGGGAACGGTCGGGACAGGGGGCGCGTGGAAACACCATATATTTT. The chain combines TRBV7-8 with TRBJ1-3; 12 nucleotides align to TRBD1. The CDR3 extends over 18 amino acids. The J segment lost 3 bases and the V segment lost 6 bases, leaving 12 bases of the junction unmatched. Germline-derived CDR1 and CDR2 are SGHVS and FQNEAQ.

This clone was seen a handful of times. This chain connects TRBV7-2 to TRBJ2-6, with 8 bases fitting TRBD1. Trimming took 5 bases from V and 2 from J; bases not matched to a gene: 8. Germline assignment: CDR1 SGHTA and CDR2 FQGNSA. The CDR3 is made up of 17 amino acids. The CDR3 region is CASSPGQGIAGANVLTF. The CDR3, as DNA: TGTGCCAGCAGCCCAGGACAGGGTATCGCTGGGGCCAACGTCCTGACTTTC. Full variable domain (missing parts from reference TRBV7-2 and TRBJ2-6): GAGVSQSPSNKVTEKGKDVELRCDPISGHTALYWYRQSLGQGLEFLIYFQGNSAPDKSGLPSDRFSAERTGGSVSTLTIQRTQQEDSAVYLCASSPGQGIAGANVLTFGAGSRLTVL.

The genes are TRBV18 and TRBJ1-1, with 7 bases identical to TRBD1. After removal of 5 bases from V and 8 bases from J, the junction contained 2 bases not matched to a gene. The CDR3 contains 11 residues. Germline V lookup: CDR1 KGHSH, CDR2 LQKENI. DNA of the CDR3: TGTGCCAGCTCAAACAGGGGCGAAGCTTTCTTT. Protein product: CASSNRGEAFF.

The CDR3 reads CASRGWASGGYEQYF. The DNA for the CDR3 is TGTGCCAGCAGAGGTTGGGCCTCGGGTGGTTACGAGCAGTACTTC. This chain uses TRBV27 with TRBJ2-7, with D hard to call. V lost 6 bases, J lost 4 bases, and 19 bases lay in between. The V gene's germline CDR1 is MNHEY and CDR2 SMNVEV (reference sequence). This CDR3 spans 15 amino acids.